This entry features one TCR beta chain sequence. The method was immunoSEQ multiplex PCR; TCRdb's version includes in-frame clones alone and lacks a portion of them. The sample has hundreds of thousands of clones, 80% to 90% seen once; the top ten hold 0.008% to 0.011%. The data were obtained in a study of shared T cell receptors in the human thymus. The CDR3 is 18 amino acids. CDR1 is SGHTA and CDR2 is FQGNSA in the germline V gene. Trimming removed 4 bases from V and 2 bases from J; junction bases left unmatched: 8. The data also belong to a second study, concerning human thymus T cells. Per that study: Thymic and blood repertoires appeared to carry a bias in their V and J gene usage.

The rearrangement uses TRBV7-2 and TRBJ2-3; 14 nucleotides line up with TRBD2. Sequences were obtained from thymocytes. The sequence was collected from a girl under three years old with a congenital heart defect. DNA of the CDR3: TGTGCCAGCAGCTCGGGGACTAGCGGGGGTCCACACACAGATACGCAGTATTTT. Its protein product is CASSSGTSGGPHTDTQYF. The full variable domain, rest sourced from reference TRBV7-2 and TRBJ2-3, is GAGVSQSPSNKVTEKGKDVELRCDPISGHTALYWYRQSLGQGLEFLIYFQGNSAPDKSGLPSDRFSAERTGGSVSTLTIQRTQQEDSAVYLCASSSGTSGGPHTDTQYFGPGTRLTVL.